This T cell receptor (beta chain) derives from a study of control samples from healthy donors and cancer patients. Profiled with immunoSEQ multiplex PCR; TCRdb holds only in-frame clones, not every one. The table includes roughly 51,000 clones, 89% detected once. This clonotype was sampled from a man aged 40-49 years with colorectal cancer. Material: PBMCs.

CDR3 bases: TGTGCCAGCAGCTTAGGGGGGTTGTCCGGTCAGCCCCAGCATTTT. This translates into CASSLGGLSGQPQHF. The V gene is TRBV7-8, the J gene TRBJ1-5, with D possibly TRBD1 on 5 matching bases. The CDR3 runs to 15 residues. The ends were cut back, 1 base at V and 6 bases at J, with 13 bases in the middle. Germline CDR1 reads SGHVS; CDR2 reads FQNEAQ.